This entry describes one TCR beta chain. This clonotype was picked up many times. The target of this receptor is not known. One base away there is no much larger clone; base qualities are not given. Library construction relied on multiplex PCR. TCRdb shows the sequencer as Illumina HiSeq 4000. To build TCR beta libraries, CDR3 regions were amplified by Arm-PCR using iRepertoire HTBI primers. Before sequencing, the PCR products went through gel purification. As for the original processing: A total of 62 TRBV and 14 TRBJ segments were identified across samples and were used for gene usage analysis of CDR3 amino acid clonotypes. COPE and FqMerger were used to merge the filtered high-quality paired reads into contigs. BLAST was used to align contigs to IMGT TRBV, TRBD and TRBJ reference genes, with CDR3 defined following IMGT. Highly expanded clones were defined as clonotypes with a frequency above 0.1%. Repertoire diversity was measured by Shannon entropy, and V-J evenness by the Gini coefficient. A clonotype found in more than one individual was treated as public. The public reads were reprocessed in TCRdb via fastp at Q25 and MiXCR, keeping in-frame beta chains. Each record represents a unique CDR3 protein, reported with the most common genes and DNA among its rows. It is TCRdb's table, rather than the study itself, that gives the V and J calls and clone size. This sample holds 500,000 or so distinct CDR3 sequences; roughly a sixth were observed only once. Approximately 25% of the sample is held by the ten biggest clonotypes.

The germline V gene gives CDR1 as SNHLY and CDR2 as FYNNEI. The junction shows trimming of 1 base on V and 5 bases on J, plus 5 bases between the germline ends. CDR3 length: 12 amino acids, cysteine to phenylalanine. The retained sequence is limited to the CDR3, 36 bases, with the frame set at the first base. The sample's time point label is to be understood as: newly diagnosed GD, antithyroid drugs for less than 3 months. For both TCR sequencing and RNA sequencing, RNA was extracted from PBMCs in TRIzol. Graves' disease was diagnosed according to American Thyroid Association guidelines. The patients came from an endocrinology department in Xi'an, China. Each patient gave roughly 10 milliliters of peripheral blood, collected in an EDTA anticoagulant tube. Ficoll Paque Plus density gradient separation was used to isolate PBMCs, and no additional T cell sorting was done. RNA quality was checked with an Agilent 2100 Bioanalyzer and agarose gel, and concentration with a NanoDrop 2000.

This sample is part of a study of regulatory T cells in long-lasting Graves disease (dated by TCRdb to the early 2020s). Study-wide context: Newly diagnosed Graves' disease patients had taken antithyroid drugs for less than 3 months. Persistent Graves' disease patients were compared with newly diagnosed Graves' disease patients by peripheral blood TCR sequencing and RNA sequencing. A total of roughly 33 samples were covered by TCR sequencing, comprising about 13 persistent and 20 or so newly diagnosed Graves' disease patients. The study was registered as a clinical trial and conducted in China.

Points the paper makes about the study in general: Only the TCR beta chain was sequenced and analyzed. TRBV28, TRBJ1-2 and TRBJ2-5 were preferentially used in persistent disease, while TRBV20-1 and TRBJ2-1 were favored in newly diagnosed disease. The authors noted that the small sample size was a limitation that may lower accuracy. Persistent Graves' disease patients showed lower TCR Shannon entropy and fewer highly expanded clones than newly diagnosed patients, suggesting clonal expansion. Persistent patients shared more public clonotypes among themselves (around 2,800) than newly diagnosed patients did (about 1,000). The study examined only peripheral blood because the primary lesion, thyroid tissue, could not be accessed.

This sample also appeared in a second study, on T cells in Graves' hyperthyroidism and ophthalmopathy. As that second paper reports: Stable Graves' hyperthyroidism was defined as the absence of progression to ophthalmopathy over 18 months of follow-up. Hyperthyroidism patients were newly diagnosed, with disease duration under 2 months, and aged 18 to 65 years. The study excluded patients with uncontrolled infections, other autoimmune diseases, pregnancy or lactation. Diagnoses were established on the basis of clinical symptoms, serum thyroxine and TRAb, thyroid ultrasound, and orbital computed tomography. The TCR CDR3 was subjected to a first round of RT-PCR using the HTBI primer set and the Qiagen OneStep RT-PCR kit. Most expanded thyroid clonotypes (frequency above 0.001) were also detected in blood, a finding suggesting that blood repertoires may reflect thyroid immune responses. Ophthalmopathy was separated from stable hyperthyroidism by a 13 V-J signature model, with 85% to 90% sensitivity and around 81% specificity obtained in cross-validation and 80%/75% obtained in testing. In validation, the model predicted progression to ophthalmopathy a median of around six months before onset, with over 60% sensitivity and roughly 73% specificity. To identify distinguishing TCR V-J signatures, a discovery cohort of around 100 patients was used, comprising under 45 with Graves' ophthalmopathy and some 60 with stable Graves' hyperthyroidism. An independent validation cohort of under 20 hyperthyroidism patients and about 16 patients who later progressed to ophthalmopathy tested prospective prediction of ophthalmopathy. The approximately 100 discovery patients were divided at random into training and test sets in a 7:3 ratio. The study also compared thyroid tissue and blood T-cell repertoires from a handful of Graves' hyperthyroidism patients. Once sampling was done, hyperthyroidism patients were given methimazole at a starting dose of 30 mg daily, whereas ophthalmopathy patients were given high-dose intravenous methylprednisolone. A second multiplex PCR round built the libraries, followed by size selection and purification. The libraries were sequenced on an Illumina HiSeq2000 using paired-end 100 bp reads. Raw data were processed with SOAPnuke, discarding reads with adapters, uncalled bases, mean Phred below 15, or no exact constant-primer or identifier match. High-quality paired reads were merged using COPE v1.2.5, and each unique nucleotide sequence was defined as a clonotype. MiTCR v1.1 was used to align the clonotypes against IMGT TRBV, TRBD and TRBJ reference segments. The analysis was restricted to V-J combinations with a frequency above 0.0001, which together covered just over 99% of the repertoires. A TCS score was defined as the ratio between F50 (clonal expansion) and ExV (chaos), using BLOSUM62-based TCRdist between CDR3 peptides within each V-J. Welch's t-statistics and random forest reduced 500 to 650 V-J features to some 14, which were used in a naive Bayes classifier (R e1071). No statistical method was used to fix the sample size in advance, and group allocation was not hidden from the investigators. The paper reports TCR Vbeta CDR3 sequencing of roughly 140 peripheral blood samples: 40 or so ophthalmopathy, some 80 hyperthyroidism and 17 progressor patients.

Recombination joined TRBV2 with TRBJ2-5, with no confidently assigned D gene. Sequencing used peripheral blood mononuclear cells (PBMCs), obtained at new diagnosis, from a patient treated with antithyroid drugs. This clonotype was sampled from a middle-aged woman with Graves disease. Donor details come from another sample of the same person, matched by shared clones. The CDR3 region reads CASSEGMETQYF. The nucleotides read TGTGCCAGCAGTGAAGGAATGGAGACCCAGTACTTC.